What follows is one T cell receptor (beta chain) and its context. Its target is not known. Germline V CDR1 and CDR2: SEHNR, FQNEAQ (reference sequence). This CDR3 has 15 amino acids. The junction had 8 bases not matched to a gene; V was cut back by 5 bases and J by 5 bases. The sample originates from a study of PD-1 blockade in classical Hodgkin lymphoma. General study results and limits: Underlying causes for the observed repertoire differences were not defined, possibly disease activity or prior therapy.

Profiling relied on immunoSEQ multiplex PCR, and the TCRdb table lists in-frame clones only, not all of them. This sample carries about 19,000 clones, approximately 88% of them seen once, and the ten largest clones take 6.3%. Each of the patients experienced relapse following autologous stem cell transplantation, and their brentuximab vedotin exposure differed. The chain carries TRBV7-9 and TRBJ2-5; 10 bases map to TRBD2. The specimen comprised peripheral blood mononuclear cells (PBMCs), sampled at baseline. The TCR sequence derives from a human donor with classical Hodgkin lymphoma. CDR3 amino acids: CASSPSGGARETQYF. CDR3 DNA sequence: TGTGCCAGCAGCCCCAGCGGGGGGGCGCGGGAGACCCAGTACTTC.